The 22 T cell receptor beta chains below were found in one sample sequenced in a study of blood T cell repertoires in COVID-19. Only in-frame clones appear in the TCRdb table, and some are missing; sequencing was by immunoSEQ multiplex PCR. The sample holds roughly 76,000 clones, 80% to 90% seen once. The sequencing input was peripheral blood. Every receptor here comes from a woman aged 18-29 years with acute or convalescent COVID-19.

The V gene is TRBV7-9, the J gene TRBJ1-2; 8 positions agree with TRBD1. Germline V gene lookup returns CDR1 SEHNR and CDR2 FQNEAQ (reference sequence). The CDR3 has 16 amino acids. With 8 bases clipped from V and 7 bases from J, the junction kept 18 bases outside the gene matches. DNA of the CDR3: TGTGCCAGCCAGAAAGAACAACAGGGGGAGAAAGGTGGCTACACCTTC. This encodes CASQKEQQGEKGGYTF.

The gene calls are TRBV10-2 and TRBJ1-2; the match to TRBD1 covers 8 bases. CDR1 and CDR2 (germline): WSHSY, SAAADI. V lost 5 bases to trimming and J lost 4 bases; unmatched junction nucleotides: 9. This CDR3 region has 15 residues. CDR3 nucleotides: TGCGCCAGCAGTCCCAACAAACAGGGGGGCTATGGCTACACCTTC. It translates to CASSPNKQGGYGYTF.

The chain links TRBV6-5 to TRBJ2-7; a weak D match, TRBD1 (5 bases). The CDR3 is 14 amino acids. CDR1 is MNHEY, CDR2 SVGAGI, per germline. Trimming pared 0 bases from V and 1 base from J, leaving 7 bases between. CDR3 protein: CASSYSGDSYEQYF. CDR3 DNA: TGTGCCAGCAGTTACTCAGGGGATTCCTACGAGCAGTACTTC.

This sequence joins TRBV28 and TRBJ2-3; D is possibly TRBD2 (6 bases). Trimming removed 10 bases from V and 2 bases from J, with 25 bases in between. This CDR3 spans 17 amino acids. Germline V CDR1 and CDR2: MDHEN, SYDVKM. The CDR3 region is CAISKRGLGAVTDTQYF. CDR3 nucleotide sequence: TGTGCCATCTCGAAACGGGGGTTAGGGGCTGTCACAGATACGCAGTATTTT.

The gene calls are TRBV24-1 and TRBJ2-7, with D tentatively TRBD2 (5 bases). Trimming pared 2 bases from V and 7 bases from J, leaving 14 bases between. The length of the CDR3 is 14 residues. Germline V lookup: CDR1 KGHDR, CDR2 SFDVKD. The CDR3 sequence is CATSDSSTSGEQYF. In DNA form, the CDR3 reads TGTGCCACCAGTGATTCGTCTACTTCGGGAGAGCAGTACTTC.

The chain combines TRBV12-3 or TRBV12-4 with TRBJ2-5, with D tentatively TRBD2 (7 bases). This CDR3 has 13 amino acids. Trimming stripped 7 bases from V and 4 bases from J, with 13 bases between. The CDR3 DNA reads as TGTGCCAGCACCCTCGGGGGGCCAGAGACCCAGTACTTC. Translating gives CASTLGGPETQYF.

The rearrangement uses TRBV6-6 and TRBJ1-5; 11 positions match TRBD1. This CDR3 spans 16 amino acids. Per the germline V gene, CDR1 is MNHNY and CDR2 is SVGAGI (reference sequence). V lost 5 bases to trimming and J lost 7 bases; unmatched junction nucleotides: 10. In DNA form, the CDR3 reads TGTGCCAGCAGTCATCTTAGGGACAGGGGGGGACAGCCCCAGCATTTT. Translated, it gives CASSHLRDRGGQPQHF.

This sequence joins TRBV11-2 and TRBJ1-3; no definite D call. Trimming stripped 5 bases from V and 4 bases from J, with 6 bases between. Germline CDR1 SGHAT, CDR2 FQNNGV. This CDR3 contains 12 residues. CDR3 bases: TGTGCCAGCAGCCCCCAGGGAAACACCATATATTTT. It encodes CASSPQGNTIYF.

The rearrangement joins TRBV2 to TRBJ1-4; D ambiguous. The CDR3 loop spans 13 amino acids. Trimming removed 4 bases at V and 10 bases at J, with 13 bases between. Germline CDR1 reads SNHLY; CDR2 reads FYNNEI. In nucleotides, the CDR3 is TGTGCCAGCAGTGTCGGGGTTACGGGAAAACTGTTTTTT. This translates into CASSVGVTGKLFF.

The V and J genes are TRBV2 and TRBJ1-1; 9 bases agree with TRBD1. Trimming removed 6 bases from V and 5 bases from J; junction bases left unmatched: 7. Germline assignment: CDR1 SNHLY and CDR2 FYNNEI. This CDR3 comprises 14 residues. The CDR3 sequence: CASRVDRGGTEAFF. The CDR3 coding sequence is TGTGCCAGCAGGGTAGACAGGGGGGGAACTGAAGCTTTCTTT.

This clone was seen a handful of times. The J gene is TRBJ1-6, the V gene TRBV12-3 or TRBV12-4; perhaps TRBD1 as D (5 bases). The CDR3 has 13 amino acids. Trimming left V 5 bases short and J 10 bases short, with 12 bases between. CDR3 in DNA: TGTGCCAGCAGTCCGGGGGGGAAATCACCCCTCCACTTT. Amino acid sequence: CASSPGGKSPLHF.

This chain joins TRBV18 and TRBJ2-5; 11 nucleotides line up with TRBD2. The germline V gene encodes CDR1 KGHSH and CDR2 LQKENI. Trimming at V came to 3 bases and at J to 1 base, leaving 7 bases not matched to a gene. CDR3 length: 17 amino acids. The CDR3 bases are TGTGCCAGCTCACCCACCGTAGGGACTAGCGGCCAAGAGACCCAGTACTTC. It translates to CASSPTVGTSGQETQYF.

CDR3 DNA: TGTGCCAGCAGTCCTACAGATACAGGGTTAGCGAAATGGCAGCCCCAGCATTTT. Translation: CASSPTDTGLAKWQPQHF. The chain combines TRBV6-4 with TRBJ1-5, with a tentative D call TRBD1 (6 bases). The CDR3 has 18 residues. The V gene lost 5 bases and the J gene lost 7 bases, with 27 bases spanning the gap. Germline-derived CDR1 and CDR2 are MRHNA and SNTAGT.

The chain links TRBV19 to TRBJ1-1, with 9 bases matching TRBD1. The junction had 1 base not matched to a gene; V was cut back by 4 bases and J by 1 base. Germline V gives CDR1 LNHDA, CDR2 SQIVND (reference sequence). The CDR3 covers 14 residues. CDR3: CASSTQGANTEAFF. The CDR3 region has the DNA TGTGCCAGTAGTACACAGGGGGCGAACACTGAAGCTTTCTTT. Full variable domain (rest looked up from reference TRBV19 and TRBJ1-1): DGGITQSPKYLFRKEGQNVTLSCEQNLNHDAMYWYRQDPGQGLRLIYYSQIVNDFQKGDIAEGYSVSREKKESFPLTVTSAQKNPTAFYLCASSTQGANTEAFFGQGTRLTVV.

This clone was observed a few times. V is TRBV11-2 and J is TRBJ1-6; perhaps TRBD1 as D (6 bases). Looked up from germline, CDR1 is SGHAT and CDR2 is FQNNGV. The CDR3 is made up of 18 amino acids. Between the trimmed V and J ends, which lost 0 bases and 1 base, there was a span of 13 bases. CDR3 sequence reads: CASSLDRGVGSYNSPLHF. As DNA, the CDR3 is TGTGCCAGCAGCTTAGACAGGGGAGTAGGATCCTATAATTCACCCCTCCACTTT.

V gene TRBV11-2 combines with J gene TRBJ2-1; 14 bases are shared with TRBD2. After removal of 6 bases from V and 9 bases from J, the junction contained 4 bases not matched to a gene. The CDR3 is 14 residues long. The germline gives CDR1 SGHAT, CDR2 FQNNGV. CDR3: CASRGLAGGPEQFF. The CDR3 nucleotides read TGTGCCAGCAGAGGACTAGCGGGAGGCCCTGAGCAGTTCTTC.

This chain links TRBV3-1 (or the pseudogene TRBV3-2) with TRBJ1-4, with 7 bases matching TRBD1. The CDR3 has 15 amino acids. Looked up from germline, CDR1 is LGHDT and CDR2 is YNNKEL (reference sequence). V dropped 3 bases and J dropped 9; count of bases not matched to a gene: 10. CDR3: CASSHVGQGVKKLFF. The CDR3 DNA reads as TGTGCCAGCAGCCATGTAGGGCAGGGGGTGAAAAAACTGTTTTTT.

The chain carries TRBV28 and TRBJ2-5, with 7 bases matching TRBD1. With 9 bases clipped from V and 1 base from J, the junction kept 5 bases outside the gene matches. The CDR3 extends over 13 amino acids. Germline V lookup: CDR1 MDHEN, CDR2 SYDVKM. In DNA, the CDR3 is TGTGCCAGTCTAGCAGGGGGCCAAGAGACCCAGTACTTC. It encodes CASLAGGQETQYF.

The rearrangement joins TRBV6-2 or TRBV6-3 to TRBJ2-1; 8 bases are shared with TRBD2. Germline CDR1 and CDR2: MNHEY and SVGEGT. The CDR3 is 17 residues long. With 0 bases clipped from V and 4 bases from J, the junction kept 8 bases outside the gene matches. The CDR3: CASSYSPTSGLYNEQFF. In DNA form, the CDR3 reads TGTGCCAGCAGTTACTCCCCTACTAGCGGACTTTACAATGAGCAGTTCTTC.

In this sample, this clone turned up a few times. The gene calls are TRBV27 and TRBJ1-1; TRBD1 is a possible D gene (5 bases). From germline, CDR1 is MNHEY and CDR2 SMNVEV (reference sequence). V lost 6 bases and J lost 0, with 11 bases in between. The length of the CDR3 is 14 residues. CDR3 protein: CASRKDRMNTEAFF. The CDR3 DNA reads TGTGCCAGCAGGAAAGACAGAATGAACACTGAAGCTTTCTTT.

The chain recombines TRBV7-8 with TRBJ1-1; D may be TRBD1 (6 bases). The V gene lost 2 bases and the J gene lost 4 bases, with 20 bases spanning the gap. The CDR3 spans 17 residues. Germline CDR1 and CDR2: SGHVS and FQNEAQ. The chain's CDR3 is CASSLSVPGEGGTEAFF. The DNA of the CDR3 is TGTGCCAGCAGCTTAAGTGTCCCAGGGGAAGGTGGCACTGAAGCTTTCTTT.

This rearrangement joins TRBV2 to TRBJ1-4; D is uncertain. Germline V CDR1 and CDR2: SNHLY, FYNNEI. Trimming removed 3 bases at V and 0 bases at J, with 8 bases between. The CDR3 loop spans 15 amino acids. The CDR3 DNA is TGTGCCAGCAGTGAGTGGGCAGCAACTAATGAAAAACTGTTTTTT. Translated, it gives CASSEWAATNEKLFF. The complete variable domain, with remaining parts taken from reference TRBV2 and TRBJ1-4, reads EPEVTQTPSHQVTQMGQEVILRCVPISNHLYFYWYRQILGQKVEFLVSFYNNEISEKSEIFDDQFSVERPDGSNFTLKIRSTKLEDSAMYFCASSEWAATNEKLFFGSGTQLSVL.